A selection of T cell receptor beta chains follows, all from one sample in a study of blood T cells in healthy people across ages. TCRdb redid the calling of the 5' RACE reads with MiXCR, one entry per CDR3 protein. The sample holds roughly 800,000 distinct CDR3 sequences; roughly 60% are singletons and the top ten take about 20%. Material: blood. These receptors originate from a man younger than 40 in good health. CDR3s include the opening cysteine and the closing phenylalanine or tryptophan. D genes are given only for firm matches. The size entry is marked missing in some rows and otherwise reads once, few, many or a size class.

V gene	J gene	clone size	D gene	CDR3 DNA	CDR3 protein
TRBV7-9	TRBJ1-2	.	.	TGTGCCAGCAGCCCGCTAGGGGGGGCGCCCAACTATGGCTACACCTTC	CASSPLGGAPNYGYTF
TRBV4-1	TRBJ2-7	.	TRBD2	TGCGCCAGCAGCCAAGTGGCTAGCGGGAGGCCGAGCTCCTACGAGCAGTACTTC	CASSQVASGRPSSYEQYF
TRBV20-1	TRBJ2-7	few	.	TGCAGTGCTAGGAGGGACCCCGACTACGAGCAGTACTTC	CSARRDPDYEQYF
TRBV7-2	TRBJ2-3	.	TRBD2	TGTGCCAGCAGCCGCGAGCCGGGACTAGCGGGGGATACGCAGTATTTT	CASSREPGLAGDTQYF
TRBV3-1	TRBJ2-5	.	TRBD2	TGTGCCAGCAGCCAAGAAGCGGGAGTTCGGTACTTC	CASSQEAGVRYF
TRBV20-1	TRBJ2-5	.	TRBD2	TGCAGTGCTAGAGATCTCGAACTAGCGGGTTCCCAAGAGACCCAGTACTTC	CSARDLELAGSQETQYF
TRBV7-2	TRBJ2-4	few	TRBD2	TGTGCCAGCAGCGCCCGGGACCCACGGGAGGGGTTCGCCAAAAACATTCAGTACTTC	CASSARDPREGFAKNIQYF
TRBV7-6	TRBJ2-1	.	TRBD2	TGTGCCAGCAGCTTAGCTCTGGGGACTAGCGGGGGGCTATCCGAGCAGTTCTTC	CASSLALGTSGGLSEQFF
TRBV15	TRBJ1-4	few	.	TGTGCCACCAGCAGAGATCAGGGCGGAACCATTGAAAAACTGTTTTTT	CATSRDQGGTIEKLFF
TRBV7-3	TRBJ2-1	.	.	TGTGCCAGCAGCTCACTGGGGGCCTTCGTCAATGAGCAGTTCTTC	CASSSLGAFVNEQFF
TRBV3-1	TRBJ2-3	.	.	TGTGCCAGCAGCCCCTACGGGGAGGAAGATACGCAGTATTTT	CASSPYGEEDTQYF
TRBV7-2	TRBJ2-3	few	TRBD2	TGTGCCAGCAGGGCCGGGACTAGCGGGGCAGATACGCAGTATTTT	CASRAGTSGADTQYF
TRBV4-1	TRBJ2-7	once	.	TGCGCCAGCAGCCAAGATTTCGACAGGATCTCCTACGAGCAGTACTTC	CASSQDFDRISYEQYF
TRBV7-2	TRBJ2-1	.	.	TGTGTCAGCAGCTTAGTAGGGTACAATGAGCAGTTCTTC	CVSSLVGYNEQFF
TRBV10-3	TRBJ1-2	.	TRBD1	TGTGCCATCTCCGGGACAGGATCTCAAGATGGCTACACCTTC	CAISGTGSQDGYTF
TRBV20-1	TRBJ1-1	.	.	TGCAGTGCCCCTTGGGGGAAGACTGAAGCTTTCTTT	CSAPWGKTEAFF
TRBV29-1	TRBJ2-2	.	.	TGCAGCGTTGAAGACGGACTGTCCGGGGAGCTGTTTTTT	CSVEDGLSGELFF
TRBV7-2	TRBJ2-7	.	TRBD2	TGTGCCAGCAGCTTAGGGACTAGCGGGGGGAGCTACGAGCAGTACTTC	CASSLGTSGGSYEQYF
TRBV20-1	TRBJ2-5	.	.	TGCAGTGCTAGGGAATGGGGGGCACAAGAGACCCAGTACTTC	CSAREWGAQETQYF
TRBV5-6	TRBJ2-7	.	.	TGTGCCAGCAGCACAACACAGGGTCCCCACGAGCAGTACTTC	CASSTTQGPHEQYF
TRBV29-1	TRBJ2-1	.	.	TGCAGCGTTGGGGGGATCAATTCCAGAGAGACCCAGTTCTTC	CSVGGINSRETQFF
TRBV4-2	TRBJ1-2	.	.	TGTGCCAGCAGCCAAGACGTCGGGGCCGCCTATGGCTACACCTTC	CASSQDVGAAYGYTF
TRBV30	TRBJ1-2	.	.	TGTGCCTGGAGTGTAGGAGGGCTTAACTATGGCTACACCTTC	CAWSVGGLNYGYTF
TRBV6-5	TRBJ1-6	few	TRBD1	TGTGCCAGCAGTTACCGGACAGGGTCTACGATGTATAATTCACCCCTCCACTTT	CASSYRTGSTMYNSPLHF
TRBV7-2	TRBJ1-1	.	.	TGTGCCAGCAGCTTTGGCAGGGATGGGACTGAGGCTTTCTTT	CASSFGRDGTEAFF
TRBV20-1	TRBJ1-2	few	.	TGCAGTGCTAGATTTCCGAGCTATGGCTACACCTTC	CSARFPSYGYTF
TRBV7-9	TRBJ1-4	.	TRBD1	TGTGCCAGCAGCTCAGGACAGGGGGTAGCCGAAAAACTGTTTTTT	CASSSGQGVAEKLFF
TRBV20-1	TRBJ2-1	.	TRBD2	TGCAGTGCGACCGGGACTAGCGGAGAAAGAGACTACAATGAGCAGTTCTTC	CSATGTSGERDYNEQFF
TRBV29-1	TRBJ1-5	.	.	TGCAGCGTTGAAACCGACAGGAATCAGCCCCAGCATTTT	CSVETDRNQPQHF
TRBV7-2	TRBJ2-4	.	.	TGTGCCAGCAGCTTATGGGGGAGTGATAACATTCAGTACTTC	CASSLWGSDNIQYF
TRBV7-9	TRBJ1-6	few	.	TGTGCCAGCAGCTTAGGACGGAATAATTCACCCCTCCACTTT	CASSLGRNNSPLHF
TRBV20-1	TRBJ2-3	.	.	TGCAGTGCTAATGATCTAGCAACAGATACGCAGTATTTT	CSANDLATDTQYF
TRBV7-2	TRBJ2-7	many	.	TGTGCCAGCAGCTTATCGAGGGTCTACGAGCAGTACTTC	CASSLSRVYEQYF
TRBV13	TRBJ2-7	.	.	TGTGCCAGCAGCTTAGAGGGGCACTACGAGCAGTACTTC	CASSLEGHYEQYF
TRBV7-2	TRBJ2-7	.	TRBD2	TGTGCCAGCAGCTTAGCGTACGGCGGGGGGAGAGACGAGCAGTACTTC	CASSLAYGGGRDEQYF
TRBV6-2/TRBV6-3	TRBJ1-5	.	TRBD1	TGTGCCAGCAGTTACGCTACTCGGGGTCCCGAACAGGGGATGAGTCAGCCCCAGCATTTT	CASSYATRGPEQGMSQPQHF
TRBV15	TRBJ2-1	.	TRBD1	TGTGCCACCAGCGGAGGACAGGGAATGGGGCAGTTCTTC	CATSGGQGMGQFF
TRBV7-9	TRBJ2-1	.	TRBD1	TGTGCCAGCAGTTATGACAGGGGGCAGTTCTTC	CASSYDRGQFF
TRBV3-1	TRBJ2-4	.	.	TGTGCCAGCAGCCAAGATCTCACCCCGACCCTAGCCAAAAACATTCAGTACTTC	CASSQDLTPTLAKNIQYF